A single sample gave rise to the 11 T cell receptor beta chains below, sequenced in a study of blood T cell repertoires in COVID-19 (dated by TCRdb to about 2020). Libraries were constructed by the immunoSEQ multiplex PCR assay. Not all clones reach the TCRdb copy of this immuneACCESS table, which keeps in-frame sequences only. Checked studies attribute under half of the gap to unresolved V genes and leave the rest unexplained. Counted in this sample were about 150,000 clones; about 81% of them appeared once. The ten largest clones take up roughly 7% of the sample. Sequenced material: PBMCs or T cells enriched from blood (not recorded which). The receptors here all came from a man aged 45-60 years who had recovered from COVID-19.

The chain recombines TRBV5-1 with TRBJ2-3; 9 bases line up with TRBD1. The ends lost 6 bases at V and 3 bases at J; junction bases unmatched: 5. Looked up from germline, CDR1 is SGHRS and CDR2 is YFSETQ. This CDR3 region has 14 residues. The CDR3 spells CASNDRGATDTQYF. The DNA of the CDR3 is TGCGCCAGCAACGACAGGGGGGCAACAGATACGCAGTATTTT.

The J gene is TRBJ2-3, the V gene TRBV12-5; 13 nucleotides match TRBD2. Germline V CDR1 and CDR2: LGHNT, FRNRAP. This CDR3 spans 16 amino acids. V trimming: 3 bases; J trimming: 2 bases; junction bases outside the gene matches: 2. Here the CDR3 DNA reads TGTGCTAGTGGTTTTGGGACTAGCGGGATCACAGATACGCAGTATTTT. Encoded protein: CASGFGTSGITDTQYF.

This clone came up a few times. The rearrangement joins TRBV9 to TRBJ2-1, with 12 bases fitting TRBD2. Germline V lookup: CDR1 SGDLS, CDR2 YYNGEE. This CDR3 spans 18 amino acids. V was pared by 0 bases and J by 9 bases, with 13 bases of the junction left unmatched. This chain's CDR3 is CASSVVTGTSGGPVEQFF. The CDR3 DNA sequence: TGTGCCAGCAGCGTAGTAACAGGAACTAGCGGGGGGCCTGTTGAGCAGTTCTTC.

The chain has TRBV7-6 and TRBJ2-3, with TRBD1 identical over 10 bases. The CDR3 spans 15 residues. V lost 1 base and J lost 3; bases outside the gene matches: 1. The V gene's germline CDR1 is SGHVS and CDR2 FNYEAQ. CDR3 nucleotides: TGTGCCAGCAGCTTAGGACAGGGGGCTACAGATACGCAGTATTTT. The encoded protein is CASSLGQGATDTQYF. Complete variable domain (other parts from reference TRBV7-6 and TRBJ2-3): GAGVSQSPRYKVTKRGQDVALRCDPISGHVSLYWYRQALGQGPEFLTYFNYEAQQDKSGLPNDRFSAERPEGSISTLTIQRTEQRDSAMYRCASSLGQGATDTQYFGPGTRLTVL.

This clone was observed a few times. The chain carries TRBV5-6 and TRBJ2-6, with 7 nucleotides matching TRBD1. CDR3 size: 17 residues. V gave up 2 bases and J gave up 0 bases; unmatched junction bases: 5. Germline values: CDR1 SGHDT, CDR2 YYEEEE. The CDR3 here is CASSFGTELSGANVLTF. CDR3 in DNA: TGTGCCAGCAGCTTCGGGACAGAGCTCTCTGGGGCCAACGTCCTGACTTTC.

The chain joins TRBV7-3 to TRBJ2-3; 10 bases line up with TRBD2. Germline-derived CDR1 and CDR2 are SGHTA and FQGTGA. The CDR3 sequence is 16 residues long. V lost 1 base to trimming and J lost 3 bases; unmatched junction nucleotides: 4. The CDR3 DNA reads TGTGCCAGCAGCTTAATAGCGGGGGGTAAGACAGATACGCAGTATTTT. Its protein is CASSLIAGGKTDTQYF. The entire variable domain, with the rest obtained from reference TRBV7-3 and TRBJ2-3, is as follows: GAGVSQTPSNKVTEKGKYVELRCDPISGHTALYWYRQSLGQGPEFLIYFQGTGAADDSGLPNDRFFAVRPEGSVSTLKIQRTERGDSAVYLCASSLIAGGKTDTQYFGPGTRLTVL.

The gene calls are TRBV3-1 (or the pseudogene TRBV3-2) and TRBJ1-6, with D possibly being TRBD1 (6 bases). Germline V gives CDR1 LGHDT, CDR2 YNNKEL (reference sequence). V was clipped by 4 bases and J by 0 bases, with 10 bases between them. The CDR3 is 16 residues long. In DNA form, the CDR3 reads TGTGCCAGCAGCCTACAGGGCAGCTCCTATAATTCACCCCTCCACTTT. Translating it yields CASSLQGSSYNSPLHF.

This chain connects TRBV7-2 to TRBJ1-6; D not certain. Per the germline V gene, CDR1 is SGHTA and CDR2 is FQGNSA. The ends were cut back, 1 base at V and 7 bases at J, with 11 bases in the middle. The length of the CDR3 is 15 residues. The chain's CDR3 is CASSLVAGGNSPLHF. For the CDR3, the DNA is TGTGCCAGCAGCTTAGTGGCAGGTGGGAATTCACCCCTCCACTTT.

The genes are TRBV7-2 and TRBJ2-7, with TRBD2 identical over 15 bases. This CDR3 is built from 16 residues. The V gene end was trimmed by 4 bases and the J gene end by 4 bases; junction bases not matched to a gene: 5. Looked up from germline, CDR1 is SGHTA and CDR2 is FQGNSA. CDR3 amino acids: CASSSAGTSGGYEQYF. CDR3 coding DNA: TGTGCCAGCAGCTCGGCCGGGACTAGCGGGGGGTACGAGCAGTACTTC.

J is TRBJ1-1 and V is TRBV11-2, with 10 bases matching TRBD1. Germline loops: CDR1 SGHAT, CDR2 FQNNGV. This CDR3 comprises 16 residues. Trimming at V came to 5 bases and at J to 1 base, leaving 7 bases not matched to a gene. This CDR3 is CASSPWTGGKNTEAFF. In nucleotides, the CDR3 is TGTGCCAGCAGCCCCTGGACAGGGGGGAAGAACACTGAAGCTTTCTTT.

This clone showed up just once. This chain joins TRBV10-3 and TRBJ1-3; 10 bases are a match to TRBD1. Looked up from germline, CDR1 is ENHRY and CDR2 is SYGVKD. This CDR3 spans 18 amino acids. The V and J ends lost 0 bases and 1 base, in that order; junction bases with no gene match: 6. The chain's CDR3 is CAISESPGQGVSGNTIYF. The CDR3 DNA sequence: TGTGCCATCAGTGAGTCGCCAGGACAGGGGGTTTCTGGAAACACCATATATTTT.